A selection of T cell receptor beta chains follows, all from one sample in a study of human T cells and chemical hapten exposure. From the RACE reads, TCRdb called clonotypes with MiXCR, one entry per CDR3 protein. The sample lists roughly 380,000 distinct CDR3 sequences, more than 4.5% occurring once. The sample consisted of whole blood, taken in connection with sensitization to the hapten diphenylcyclopropenone (DPC). These receptors came from a woman aged 50 to 60 with alopecia areata. Some clones in this sample may be carry-over from other donors' samples. The CDR3 runs from the conserved cysteine through the conserved F or W. A D gene is named only where the DNA matches it firmly. Clone size, where shown, is once, few, many, or a class for clones that have expanded.

TRBV11-2	TRBJ1-1	NA	many	CASSLGPPNTEAFF	TGTGCCAGCAGCTTAGGCCCCCCGAACACTGAAGCTTTCTTT
TRBV5-1	TRBJ2-3	NA	few	CASSYLIEGTDTQYF	TGCGCCAGCAGCTATTTAATCGAGGGCACAGATACGCAGTATTTT
TRBV29-1	TRBJ2-1	TRBD1	few	CSVGPGTGGNEQFF	TGCAGCGTGGGTCCCGGGACAGGGGGCAATGAGCAGTTCTTC
TRBV15	TRBJ2-3	NA	many	CATSRVRRFSTDTQYF	TGTGCCACCAGCAGAGTAAGGCGGTTTAGCACAGATACGCAGTATTTT
TRBV6-5	TRBJ1-1	NA	few	CASSQGLRTEAFF	TGTGCCAGCAGTCAGGGATTGAGAACTGAAGCTTTCTTT
TRBV5-6	TRBJ1-5	NA	NA	CASSLAAGFKPQHF	TGTGCCAGCAGCTTGGCGGCAGGATTCAAGCCCCAGCATTTT
TRBV9	TRBJ1-5	NA	many	CASSAGPGQAYQPQHF	TGTGCCAGCAGCGCAGGTCCCGGACAAGCTTATCAGCCCCAGCATTTT
TRBV27	TRBJ1-5	NA	NA	CASSFVHDQPQHF	TGTGCCAGCAGTTTTGTCCACGATCAGCCCCAGCATTTT
TRBV20-1	TRBJ2-3	NA	NA	CSARAREYTDTQYF	TGCAGTGCTAGAGCGAGGGAATACACAGATACGCAGTATTTT
TRBV6-6	TRBJ2-7	NA	many	CASSYSGSPSSYEQYF	TGTGCCAGCAGTTACTCTGGCAGCCCGTCCTCCTACGAGCAGTACTTC
TRBV9	TRBJ1-2	TRBD1	NA	CASSGVRQGNYGYTF	TGTGCCAGCAGCGGGGTTAGACAGGGGAACTATGGCTACACCTTC
TRBV7-2	TRBJ2-3	TRBD2	many	CASSLRSLAADTQYF	TGTGCCAGCAGCTTAAGGTCTCTAGCGGCAGATACGCAGTATTTT
TRBV7-8	TRBJ2-2	NA	many	CASSLAVSLVAGELFF	TGTGCCAGCAGCTTAGCGGTATCACTAGTCGCCGGGGAGCTGTTTTTT
TRBV6-1	TRBJ2-1	TRBD2	many	CASRGRGDNEQFF	TGTGCCAGCAGGGGACGGGGGGACAATGAGCAGTTCTTC
TRBV30	TRBJ2-3	NA	many	CAWSVRNTDTQYF	TGTGCCTGGAGTGTACGCAACACAGATACGCAGTATTTT
TRBV7-2	TRBJ1-1	NA	many	CASSLLRGLEAFF	TGTGCCAGCAGCTTATTACGGGGACTTGAAGCTTTCTTT
TRBV25-1	TRBJ1-2	TRBD1	NA	CASSEWGDRTGYGYTF	TGTGCCAGCAGTGAATGGGGGGACAGGACGGGCTATGGCTACACCTTC
TRBV28	TRBJ1-3	NA	NA	CASSFRGLTGNTIYF	TGTGCCAGCAGTTTTCGGGGGCTCACCGGAAACACCATATATTTT
TRBV20-1	TRBJ1-5	TRBD1	many	CSARRWTGWDQPQHF	TGCAGTGCTAGAAGGTGGACAGGCTGGGATCAGCCCCAGCATTTT
TRBV2	TRBJ2-1	NA	many	CASSDDPRGPSYNEQFF	TGTGCCAGCAGTGACGATCCGCGCGGGCCTTCCTACAATGAGCAGTTCTTC
TRBV24-1	TRBJ2-3	TRBD1	many	CATSDGTVTSTDTQYF	TGTGCCACCAGTGATGGGACAGTCACTAGCACAGATACGCAGTATTTT
TRBV5-1	TRBJ2-3	TRBD1	NA	CASSLAGQSTQYF	TGCGCCAGCAGCTTGGCGGGACAGAGTACGCAGTATTTT
TRBV2	TRBJ1-2	NA	many	CASSEVQYGYTF	TGTGCCAGCAGTGAAGTTCAGTATGGCTACACCTTC
TRBV12-3/TRBV12-4	TRBJ2-3	NA	many	CASTPPGTDTQYF	TGTGCCAGCACCCCGCCGGGCACAGATACGCAGTATTTT
TRBV10-3	TRBJ1-6	NA	few	CAISEKGNGNSPLHF	TGTGCCATCAGTGAGAAGGGTAATGGGAATTCACCCCTCCACTTT
TRBV6-6	TRBJ2-3	TRBD2	NA	CASSWLAGDRDTQYF	TGTGCCAGCAGTTGGCTAGCGGGGGACCGGGATACGCAGTATTTT
TRBV6-2/TRBV6-3	TRBJ2-3	TRBD2	few	CASSHPTSSFSFFEDTQYF	TGTGCCAGCAGTCATCCGACTAGCTCCTTCTCCTTTTTCGAAGATACGCAGTATTTT
TRBV29-1	TRBJ2-3	NA	NA	CSVCWADVNTDTQYF	TGCAGCGTGTGCTGGGCCGACGTAAACACAGATACGCAGTATTTT
TRBV12-3/TRBV12-4	TRBJ1-1	TRBD1	many	CASSLTGGSTEAFF	TGTGCCAGCAGCCTTACAGGGGGCTCGACTGAAGCTTTCTTT
TRBV20-1	TRBJ2-3	TRBD2	many	CSAHQAGVSDTQYF	TGCAGTGCTCACCAGGCGGGGGTGTCAGATACGCAGTATTTT
TRBV7-2	TRBJ2-7	NA	NA	CASSFYGPLEQYF	TGTGCCAGCAGCTTCTACGGGCCCCTCGAGCAGTACTTC
TRBV25-1	TRBJ2-5	NA	NA	CASTPGAVQETQYF	TGTGCCAGCACCCCAGGGGCGGTTCAAGAGACCCAGTACTTC
TRBV10-2	TRBJ2-2	NA	many	CASSQTTAANTGELFF	TGCGCCAGCAGCCAAACGACTGCCGCGAACACCGGGGAGCTGTTTTTT
TRBV20-1	TRBJ2-1	TRBD2	many	CSARDWSSGSRNEQFF	TGCAGTGCTAGAGATTGGAGTAGCGGGAGTCGTAATGAGCAGTTCTTC
TRBV7-2	TRBJ1-3	NA	few	CASSPKGGLSGNTIYF	TGTGCCAGCAGCCCTAAGGGGGGACTCTCTGGAAACACCATATATTTT
TRBV27	TRBJ1-6	NA	NA	CASSPPFRPGSPLHF	TGTGCCAGCAGTCCGCCCTTCCGCCCGGGGTCACCCCTCCACTTT
TRBV7-2	TRBJ2-1	TRBD2	NA	CASSLTYPTSGAATYNEQFF	TGTGCCAGCAGCTTAACCTATCCGACTAGCGGGGCGGCGACTTACAATGAGCAGTTCTTC
TRBV27	TRBJ2-1	TRBD2	NA	CASSPGGAYNEQFF	TGTGCCAGCAGTCCCGGGGGGGCCTACAATGAGCAGTTCTTC
TRBV15	TRBJ2-7	NA	few	CATSRDFSYEQYF	TGTGCCACCAGCCGGGACTTCTCCTACGAGCAGTACTTC
TRBV28	TRBJ2-2	NA	NA	CASSLNFVAGELFF	TGTGCCAGCAGTTTAAATTTCGTTGCCGGGGAGCTGTTTTTT
TRBV10-1	TRBJ2-3	TRBD2	many	CASSDVSGRADTQYF	TGCGCCAGCAGTGATGTTAGCGGGAGAGCGGATACGCAGTATTTT
TRBV18	TRBJ2-7	TRBD2	NA	CASEGPSGISYGQYF	TGTGCCAGCGAAGGTCCGAGCGGGATCTCCTACGGGCAGTACTTC
TRBV6-6	TRBJ1-5	TRBD1	many	CASSYPRDRDSNQPQHF	TGTGCCAGCAGTTACCCACGGGACAGGGATAGCAATCAGCCCCAGCATTTT
TRBV27	TRBJ1-1	NA	NA	CASGWGGGTEAFF	TGTGCCAGCGGGTGGGGAGGGGGCACTGAAGCTTTCTTT
TRBV12-5	TRBJ2-1	TRBD2	many	CASGLVLAASYNEQFF	TGTGCTAGTGGTTTGGTACTAGCGGCCTCCTACAATGAGCAGTTCTTC
TRBV27	TRBJ2-1	NA	few	CASSFVPDISYNEQFF	TGTGCCAGCAGCTTTGTGCCGGACATCTCCTACAATGAGCAGTTCTTC
TRBV5-1	TRBJ2-2	NA	NA	CASSEQETGELFF	TGCGCCAGCAGCGAACAGGAGACCGGGGAGCTGTTTTTT
TRBV4-1	TRBJ1-1	TRBD1	NA	CASSQGQGAMNTEAFF	TGCGCCAGCAGCCAAGGGCAGGGGGCGATGAACACTGAAGCTTTCTTT
TRBV5-1	TRBJ1-1	NA	many	CASSLEPIAEAFF	TGCGCCAGCAGCTTGGAGCCAATCGCTGAAGCTTTCTTT
TRBV10-3	TRBJ2-5	NA	many	CAISEAQETQYF	TGTGCCATCAGTGAGGCCCAAGAGACCCAGTACTTC
TRBV12-3/TRBV12-4	TRBJ1-1	NA	many	CASSLGENTEAFF	TGTGCCAGCAGCTTAGGAGAGAACACTGAAGCTTTCTTT